Given below is one T cell receptor (beta chain) in context. What it recognizes is unknown. Libraries were prepared by immunoSEQ multiplex PCR; TCRdb keeps only in-frame clonotypes and omits some of them. The table has 110,000 to 150,000 clones, just over 85% seen once; the top ten hold 7.9%. V lost 4 bases and J lost 4, with 15 bases in between. The CDR3 is 15 residues long. The germline gives CDR1 ENHRY, CDR2 SYGVKD. This specimen belongs to a study of cytomegalovirus exposure and HLA in healthy donors. On the study more broadly: The same platform used for the 500 to 850 first-cohort repertoires was also used for the 120 or so validation repertoires, as a later analysis reported.

Findings of the study overall: Per published reports, the classifier diagnosed cytomegalovirus status with high specificity and sensitivity. TCR beta chains numbering more than 150 were designated cytomegalovirus-associated. It was confirmed in vitro that a few of the CMV-associated chains were specific for CMV antigens.

This clonotype was obtained from a woman between 18 and 30 years old in good health and CMV-seropositive. The chain combines TRBV10-3 with TRBJ2-3; D is possibly TRBD2 (6 bases). The sequenced material came from PBMCs. The CDR3 nucleotides are TGTGCCATCAGTGTGAGCGGAACGGGGGCAGATACGCAGTATTTT. Amino acids: CAISVSGTGADTQYF.